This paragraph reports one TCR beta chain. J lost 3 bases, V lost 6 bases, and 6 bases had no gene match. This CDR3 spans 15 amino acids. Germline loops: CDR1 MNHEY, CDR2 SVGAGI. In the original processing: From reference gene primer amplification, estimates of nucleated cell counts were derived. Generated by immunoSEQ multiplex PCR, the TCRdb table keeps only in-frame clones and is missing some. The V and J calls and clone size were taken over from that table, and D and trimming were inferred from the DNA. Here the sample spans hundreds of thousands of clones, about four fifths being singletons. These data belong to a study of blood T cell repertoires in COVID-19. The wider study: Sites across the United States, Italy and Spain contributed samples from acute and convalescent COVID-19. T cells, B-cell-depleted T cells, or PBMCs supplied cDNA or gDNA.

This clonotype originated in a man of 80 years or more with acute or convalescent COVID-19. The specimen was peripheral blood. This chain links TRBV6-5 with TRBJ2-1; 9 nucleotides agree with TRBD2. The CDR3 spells CASSRGGAFYNEQFF. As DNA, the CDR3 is TGTGCCAGCAGCCGCGGGGGGGCTTTCTACAATGAGCAGTTCTTC.